The present T cell receptor beta chain was sequenced within a study of identical twins. Points from the study as a whole: Excess low generation probability was seen in twin-shared out-of-frame alpha sequences. Memory repertoires lacked the insertion deficit that abundant cord blood beta clonotypes showed.

TCRdb independently ran MiXCR on the 5' RACE reads; one entry per CDR3 protein. The profile covers 1.5 million to 2 million distinct CDR3 sequences, with under 35% appearing a single time and over 0.25% taken by the ten largest. Between the trimmed V and J ends, which lost 3 bases and 4 bases, there was a span of 10 bases. The CDR3 length is 14 residues. From germline, CDR1 is SNHLY and CDR2 FYNNEI. This clonotype was seen only a few times. Its target is unknown. The origin of this receptor is a newborn girl in good health. This rearrangement joins TRBV2 to TRBJ2-4, with a weak D call TRBD2 (6 bases). Material: cord blood. In DNA, the CDR3 is TGTGCCAGCAGTGAGCAACGGGGGAAAAACATTCAGTACTTC. It encodes CASSEQRGKNIQYF.